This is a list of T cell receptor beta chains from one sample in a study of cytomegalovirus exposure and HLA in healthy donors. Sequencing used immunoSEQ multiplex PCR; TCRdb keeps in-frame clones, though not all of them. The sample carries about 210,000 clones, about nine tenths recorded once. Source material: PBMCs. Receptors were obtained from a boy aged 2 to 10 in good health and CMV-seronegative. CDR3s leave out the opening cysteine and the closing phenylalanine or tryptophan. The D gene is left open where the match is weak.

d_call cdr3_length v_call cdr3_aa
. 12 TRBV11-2 ASSLGRDTDTQY
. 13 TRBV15 ATSRDRTFNQPQH
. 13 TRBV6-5 ASTRYGSARTEAF
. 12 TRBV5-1 ASSLGGGNTEAF
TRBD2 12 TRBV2 ASSLAGGSYEQY
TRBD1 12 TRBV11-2 ASSGGQGYNEQF
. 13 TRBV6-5 ASSYSGVDTDTQY
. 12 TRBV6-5 ASSPTGDNSPLH
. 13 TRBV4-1 ASSQELGIDNEQF
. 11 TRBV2 ASIRTDSYEQY
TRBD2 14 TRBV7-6 ASSLRTSRGYNEQF
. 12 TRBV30 AWGGGNLNEKLF
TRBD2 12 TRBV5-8 ASSHGLGGETQY
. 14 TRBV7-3 ASSLAAGTNTGELF
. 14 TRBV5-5 ASSLEFKSSYNEQF
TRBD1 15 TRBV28 ASTAGTGDIINTEAF